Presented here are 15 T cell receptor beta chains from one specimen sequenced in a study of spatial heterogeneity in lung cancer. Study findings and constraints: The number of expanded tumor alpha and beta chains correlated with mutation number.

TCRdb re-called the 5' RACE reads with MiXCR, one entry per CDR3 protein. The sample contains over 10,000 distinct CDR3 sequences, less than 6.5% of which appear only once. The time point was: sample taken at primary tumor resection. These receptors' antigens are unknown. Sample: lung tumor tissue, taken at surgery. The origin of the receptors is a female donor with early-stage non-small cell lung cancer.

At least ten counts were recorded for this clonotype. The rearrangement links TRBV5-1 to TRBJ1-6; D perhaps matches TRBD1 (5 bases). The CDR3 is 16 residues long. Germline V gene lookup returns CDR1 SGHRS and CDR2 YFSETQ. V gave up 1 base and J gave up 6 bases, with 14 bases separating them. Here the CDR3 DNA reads TGCGCCAGCAGCTTGATGGGGCAAGGGAGTAATTCACCCCTCCACTTT. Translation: CASSLMGQGSNSPLHF.

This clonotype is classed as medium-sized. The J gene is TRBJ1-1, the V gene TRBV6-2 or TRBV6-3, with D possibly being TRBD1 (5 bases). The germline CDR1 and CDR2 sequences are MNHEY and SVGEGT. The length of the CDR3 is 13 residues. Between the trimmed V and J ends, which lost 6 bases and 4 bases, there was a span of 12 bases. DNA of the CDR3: TGTGCCAGCAGGTCCCAGGGCTTCACTGAAGCTTTCTTT. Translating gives CASRSQGFTEAFF.

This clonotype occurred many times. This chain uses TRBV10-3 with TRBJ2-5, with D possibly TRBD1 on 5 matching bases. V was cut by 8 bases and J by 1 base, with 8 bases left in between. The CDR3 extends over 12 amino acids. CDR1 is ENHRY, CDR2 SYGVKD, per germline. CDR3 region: CAISRAQETQYF. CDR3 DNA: TGTGCCATCTCCAGGGCCCAAGAGACCCAGTACTTC.

The CDR3 DNA sequence: TGTGCCAGCAGCTGGACCATCCAAGAGACCCAGTACTTC. Residues: CASSWTIQETQYF. This sequence joins TRBV11-1 and TRBJ2-5; D unclear. V shed 4 bases and J shed 1 base, with 7 bases lying between them. Per the germline V gene, CDR1 is SGHAT and CDR2 is FQDESV (reference sequence). The CDR3 has 13 amino acids.

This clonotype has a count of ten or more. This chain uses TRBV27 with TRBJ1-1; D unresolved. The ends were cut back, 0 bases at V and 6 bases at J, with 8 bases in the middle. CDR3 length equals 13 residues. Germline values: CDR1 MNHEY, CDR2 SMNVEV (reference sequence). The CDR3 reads CASSLSLGAEAFF. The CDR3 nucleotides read TGTGCCAGCAGTTTATCACTGGGAGCTGAAGCTTTCTTT.

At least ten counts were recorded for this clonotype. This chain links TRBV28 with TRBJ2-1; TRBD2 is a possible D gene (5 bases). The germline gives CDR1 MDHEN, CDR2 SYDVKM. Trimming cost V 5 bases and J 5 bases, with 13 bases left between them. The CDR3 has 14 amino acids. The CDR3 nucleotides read TGTGCCAGCAGTCCTTATGGACTTCACAATGAGCAGTTCTTC. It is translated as CASSPYGLHNEQFF.

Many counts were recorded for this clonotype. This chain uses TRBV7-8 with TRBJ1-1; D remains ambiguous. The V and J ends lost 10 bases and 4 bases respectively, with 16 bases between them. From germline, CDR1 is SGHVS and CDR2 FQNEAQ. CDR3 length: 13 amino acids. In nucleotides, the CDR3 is TGTGCCACCTACCCAGGCTTGGGCACTGAAGCTTTCTTT. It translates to CATYPGLGTEAFF.

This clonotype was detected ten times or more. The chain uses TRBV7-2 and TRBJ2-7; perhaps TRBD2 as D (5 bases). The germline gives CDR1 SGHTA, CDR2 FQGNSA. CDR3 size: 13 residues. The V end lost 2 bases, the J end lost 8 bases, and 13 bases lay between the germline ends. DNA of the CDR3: TGTGCCAGCAGCTTAACGGAGGCTATTCAGCAGTACTTC. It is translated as CASSLTEAIQQYF.

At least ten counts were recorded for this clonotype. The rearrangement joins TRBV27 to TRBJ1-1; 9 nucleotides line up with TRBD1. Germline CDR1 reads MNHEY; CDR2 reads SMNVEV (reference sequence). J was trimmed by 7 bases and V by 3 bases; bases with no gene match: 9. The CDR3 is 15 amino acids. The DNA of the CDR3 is TGTGCCAGCAGTTTGTCAACAGGGGGCAGACATGAAGCTTTCTTT. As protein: CASSLSTGGRHEAFF.

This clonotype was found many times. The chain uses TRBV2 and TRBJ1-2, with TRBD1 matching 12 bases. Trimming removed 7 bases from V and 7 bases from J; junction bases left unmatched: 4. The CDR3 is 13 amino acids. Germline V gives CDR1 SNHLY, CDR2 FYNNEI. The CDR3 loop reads CASTGTGGPGYTF. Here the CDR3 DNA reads TGTGCCAGCACTGGGACAGGGGGCCCTGGCTACACCTTC.

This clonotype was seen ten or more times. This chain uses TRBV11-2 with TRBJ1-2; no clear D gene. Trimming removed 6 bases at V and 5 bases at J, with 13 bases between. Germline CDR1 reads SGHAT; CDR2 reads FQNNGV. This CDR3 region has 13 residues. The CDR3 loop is CASSFRPGYGYTF. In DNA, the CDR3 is TGTGCCAGCAGTTTTCGCCCCGGTTATGGCTACACCTTC. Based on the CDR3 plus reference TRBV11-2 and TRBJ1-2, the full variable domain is EAGVAQSPRYKIIEKRQSVAFWCNPISGHATLYWYQQILGQGPKLLIQFQNNGVVDDSQLPKDRFSAERLKGVDSTLKIQPAKLEDSAVYLCASSFRPGYGYTFGSGTRLTVV.

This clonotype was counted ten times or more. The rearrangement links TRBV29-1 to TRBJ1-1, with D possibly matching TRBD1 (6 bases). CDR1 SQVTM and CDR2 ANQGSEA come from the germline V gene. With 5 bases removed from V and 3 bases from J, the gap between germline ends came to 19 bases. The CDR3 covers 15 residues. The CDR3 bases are TGCAGCGTTCAATTCCGGACAGCGTCGGACACTGAAGCTTTCTTT. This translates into CSVQFRTASDTEAFF.

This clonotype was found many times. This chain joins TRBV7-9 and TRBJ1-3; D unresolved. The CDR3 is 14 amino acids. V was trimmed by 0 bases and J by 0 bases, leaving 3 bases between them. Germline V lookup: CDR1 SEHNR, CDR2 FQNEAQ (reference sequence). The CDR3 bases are TGTGCCAGCAGCTTAGCCCGCTCTGGAAACACCATATATTTT. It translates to CASSLARSGNTIYF.

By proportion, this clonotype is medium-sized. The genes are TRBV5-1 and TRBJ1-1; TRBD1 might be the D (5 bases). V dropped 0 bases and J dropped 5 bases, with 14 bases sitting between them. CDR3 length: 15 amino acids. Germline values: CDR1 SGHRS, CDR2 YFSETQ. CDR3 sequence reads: CASSLESAGKTEAFF. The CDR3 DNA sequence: TGCGCCAGCAGCTTGGAGTCGGCAGGGAAGACTGAAGCTTTCTTT.

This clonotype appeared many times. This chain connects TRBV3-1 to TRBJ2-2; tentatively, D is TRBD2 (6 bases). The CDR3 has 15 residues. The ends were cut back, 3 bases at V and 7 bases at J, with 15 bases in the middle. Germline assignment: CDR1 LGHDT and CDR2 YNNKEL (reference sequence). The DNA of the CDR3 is TGTGCCAGCAGCCAGCGCGGGGTGAGGGTCGGGGAGCTGTTTTTT. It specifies CASSQRGVRVGELFF.